What follows are 24 T cell receptor beta chains derived from one specimen sequenced in a study of PD-1 blockade in classical Hodgkin lymphoma. Each patient experienced a relapse that followed autologous stem cell transplantation, and brentuximab vedotin exposure varied. TCRdb's copy holds only in-frame clones and misses some; the assay was immunoSEQ multiplex PCR. The sample has under 25,000 clones; 77% are singletons. The source material was peripheral blood mononuclear cells (PBMCs), sampled before the second cycle of nivolumab. The receptors stem from a human donor with classical Hodgkin lymphoma.

The chain uses TRBV19 and TRBJ1-5; D might be TRBD1 (6 bases). Per the germline V gene, CDR1 is LNHDA and CDR2 is SQIVND (reference sequence). Trimming shortened V by 1 base and J by 7 bases, and 11 bases separated the two germline ends. The CDR3 runs to 14 residues. In DNA, the CDR3 is TGTGCCAGTAGTATAGTCGCGGGGGGCCAGCCCCAGCATTTT. Protein sequence: CASSIVAGGQPQHF.

This clone was recorded a few times. This chain joins TRBV5-6 and TRBJ2-7, with D perhaps being TRBD1 or TRBD2 (5 bases each). The CDR3 runs to 14 residues. With 2 bases removed from V and 6 bases from J, the gap between germline ends came to 15 bases. CDR1 is SGHDT, CDR2 YYEEEE, per germline. The CDR3 region has the DNA TGTGCCAGCAGCTTAACCGGGACCGCTGCCGAGCAGTACTTC. Its protein is CASSLTGTAAEQYF.

This clone has more than one count but fewer than ten. V and J are TRBV19 and TRBJ1-4, with D perhaps matching TRBD1 (5 bases). The germline gives CDR1 LNHDA, CDR2 SQIVND (reference sequence). This CDR3 contains 13 residues. Trimming stripped 3 bases from V and 10 bases from J, with 12 bases between. In nucleotides, the CDR3 is TGTGCCAGTAGTATTGGAGGGGCGGCAAAACTGTTTTTT. Amino acid sequence: CASSIGGAAKLFF.

The chain has TRBV6-5 and TRBJ2-7; D possibly corresponds to TRBD2 (6 bases). V was shortened by 2 bases and J by 4 bases, with 9 bases between the two germline ends. CDR3 size: 13 residues. Germline V lookup: CDR1 MNHEY, CDR2 SVGAGI. The CDR3 sequence is CASSYGAGYEQYF. In DNA, the CDR3 is TGTGCCAGCAGTTACGGGGCGGGGTACGAGCAGTACTTC.

This clone has more than one count but fewer than ten. CDR3 in amino acids: CASSDYYRTGPNYGYTF. In DNA, the CDR3 is TGTGCCAGCAGTGATTATTATCGGACAGGGCCAAACTATGGCTACACCTTC. The chain uses TRBV25-1 and TRBJ1-2, with 8 bases lining up with TRBD1. V lost 3 bases and J lost 2; bases outside the gene matches: 11. Germline V gene lookup returns CDR1 MGHDK and CDR2 SYGVNS. The CDR3 length is 17 residues.

Only a few counts were recorded for this clone. V usage is TRBV18 and J usage is TRBJ2-6; D is uncertain. Germline V CDR1 and CDR2: KGHSH, LQKENI. V lost 0 bases to trimming and J lost 1 base, with 7 bases between them. The CDR3 extends over 16 amino acids. CDR3 residues: CASSPPRGSGANVLTF. The CDR3 DNA follows: TGTGCCAGCTCACCACCGCGAGGTTCTGGGGCCAACGTCCTGACTTTC.

In this sample, this clone turned up a few times. The chain joins TRBV18 to TRBJ1-2; 7 nucleotides align to TRBD1. The V gene end was trimmed by 4 bases and the J gene end by 6 bases; junction bases not matched to a gene: 8. This CDR3 region has 14 residues. CDR1 and CDR2 from the germline V gene are KGHSH and LQKENI. CDR3 protein: CASSRDSPWDGYTF. DNA of the CDR3: TGTGCCAGCTCACGGGACAGCCCCTGGGATGGCTACACCTTC.

CDR3 sequence: CASSPEGRGETDTQYF. CDR3 DNA: TGTGCCAGCAGCCCAGAGGGACGGGGGGAAACAGATACGCAGTATTTT. The chain links TRBV7-8 to TRBJ2-3; 7 positions agree with TRBD2. CDR3 size: 16 residues. V lost 5 bases and J lost 3; bases outside the gene matches: 11. Germline V gene sequence: CDR1 SGHVS, CDR2 FQNEAQ.

The chain uses TRBV10-3 and TRBJ1-5; D uncertain. The CDR3 contains 14 residues. V lost 3 bases to trimming and J lost 3 bases, with 9 bases between them. Germline assignment: CDR1 ENHRY and CDR2 SYGVKD. The CDR3 sequence is CAISDNRDNQPQHF. The DNA for the CDR3 is TGTGCCATCAGTGACAATAGGGACAATCAGCCCCAGCATTTT.

J is TRBJ2-7 and V is TRBV5-6; D is undetermined. The germline V and J ends were trimmed by 0 bases and 3 bases, with 16 bases remaining between them. This CDR3 contains 16 residues. CDR1 and CDR2 (germline): SGHDT, YYEEEE. The CDR3 region has the DNA TGTGCCAGCAGCTTGGGCAGGACGGGCTTCTTCTACGAGCAGTACTTC. Translation gives CASSLGRTGFFYEQYF.

The genes are TRBV18 and TRBJ1-4; TRBD1 matches at 8 bases. The CDR3 loop spans 17 amino acids. Trimming at V came to 2 bases and at J to 1 base, leaving 6 bases not matched to a gene. In germline, CDR1 is KGHSH, CDR2 LQKENI. The CDR3 DNA reads TGTGCCAGCTCACCATTTCCCAGGGGGCTAACTAATGAAAAACTGTTTTTT. This codes for CASSPFPRGLTNEKLFF.

The chain joins TRBV5-4 to TRBJ1-2; 12 bases match TRBD1. Losses at the gene ends were 4 bases for V and 5 bases for J; bases not matched to a gene: 12. This CDR3 comprises 17 residues. CDR1 SGHNT and CDR2 YYREEE come from the germline V gene (reference sequence). This CDR3 reads CASSTRAPGQGAYGYTF. In nucleotides, the CDR3 is TGTGCCAGCAGCACGAGAGCCCCGGGACAGGGGGCATATGGCTACACCTTC.

In DNA, the CDR3 is TGTGCCAGCAGATTTAGGGGTGGAGGAGGCGTCGGCATTCAGTACTTC. Encoded protein: CASRFRGGGGVGIQYF. The chain links TRBV5-8 to TRBJ2-4; tentatively, D is TRBD1 or TRBD2 (5 bases each). This CDR3 region has 16 residues. Trimming stripped 5 bases from V and 9 bases from J, with 24 bases between. The germline CDR1 and CDR2 sequences are SGHTS and YDEGEE.

The gene calls are TRBV6-1 and TRBJ1-3; D is uncertain. Germline CDR1 and CDR2: MNHNS and SASEGT. Trimming removed 7 bases at V and 8 bases at J, with 9 bases between. The CDR3 is 11 amino acids. CDR3 sequence: CASTEQDTIYF. The CDR3 DNA follows: TGTGCCAGCACCGAACAAGACACCATATATTTT.

The rearrangement joins TRBV6-6 to TRBJ1-4, with no clear D. V was clipped by 2 bases and J by 3 bases, with 7 bases between them. Germline lookup yields CDR1 MNHNY and CDR2 SVGAGI (reference sequence). The CDR3 covers 14 residues. The CDR3 spells CASSYGIANEKLFF. The CDR3 nucleotides read TGTGCCAGCAGTTACGGGATCGCTAATGAAAAACTGTTTTTT.

The V gene is TRBV30, the J gene TRBJ1-1; the D is unclear. In germline, CDR1 is GTSNPN, CDR2 SVGIG (reference sequence). CDR3 size: 13 residues. The V end lost 0 bases, the J end lost 2 bases, and 7 bases lay between the germline ends. The CDR3 spells CAWSVWRNTEAFF. In nucleotides, the CDR3 is TGTGCCTGGAGTGTTTGGCGAAACACTGAAGCTTTCTTT.

V and J are TRBV27 and TRBJ2-2; D call uncertain. The V gene lost 3 bases and the J gene lost 4 bases, with 9 bases spanning the gap. Per the germline V gene, CDR1 is MNHEY and CDR2 is SMNVEV (reference sequence). The CDR3 sequence is 14 residues long. CDR3 residues: CASSFLEITGELFF. CDR3 DNA sequence: TGTGCCAGCAGTTTCCTAGAAATCACCGGGGAGCTGTTTTTT.

This clone was found a few times. The rearrangement joins TRBV14 to TRBJ2-4, with 11 bases matching TRBD1. The CDR3 totals 20 residues. Germline V gene sequence: CDR1 SGHDN, CDR2 FVKESK. The V and J ends lost 1 base and 3 bases, in that order; junction bases with no gene match: 14. CDR3 bases: TGTGCCAGCAGCCAAGGGTTTTGGACAGGGGGCACTGGGGTCAAAAACATTCAGTACTTC. Translation gives CASSQGFWTGGTGVKNIQYF.

This chain uses TRBV7-3 with TRBJ1-5; D gene ambiguous. This CDR3 region has 15 residues. CDR1 and CDR2 from the germline V gene are SGHTA and FQGTGA. V gave up 2 bases and J gave up 3 bases, with 11 bases separating them. CDR3 sequence (DNA): TGTGCCAGCAGCTTAGTGGGGAAACCCAATCAGCCCCAGCATTTT. The encoded protein is CASSLVGKPNQPQHF. The variable domain in full, with the rest retrieved from reference TRBV7-3 and TRBJ1-5, is GAGVSQTPSNKVTEKGKYVELRCDPISGHTALYWYRQSLGQGPEFLIYFQGTGAADDSGLPNDRFFAVRPEGSVSTLKIQRTERGDSAVYLCASSLVGKPNQPQHFGDGTRLSIL.

This chain joins TRBV2 and TRBJ1-1, with 8 bases lining up with TRBD1. This CDR3 is 13 amino acids long. V trimming: 5 bases; J trimming: 5 bases; junction bases outside the gene matches: 4. CDR1 and CDR2 from the germline V gene are SNHLY and FYNNEI. CDR3 sequence (DNA): TGTGCCAGCAGTCAGGGGGCGGTGACTGAAGCTTTCTTT. Translation gives CASSQGAVTEAFF.

This chain connects TRBV7-9 to TRBJ1-1, with D unclear. Germline V lookup: CDR1 SEHNR, CDR2 FQNEAQ (reference sequence). V dropped 1 base and J dropped 7 bases, with 13 bases sitting between them. The CDR3 is 14 amino acids. The CDR3 region has the DNA TGTGCCAGCAGCTTAGGTTCGACCGCAAATGAAGCTTTCTTT. Its translation is CASSLGSTANEAFF. The full variable domain, its missing parts supplied by reference TRBV7-9 and TRBJ1-1, is DTGVSQNPRHKITKRGQNVTFRCDPISEHNRLYWYRQTLGQGPEFLTYFQNEAQLEKSRLLSDRFSAERPKGSFSTLEIQRTEQGDSAMYLCASSLGSTANEAFFGQGTRLTVV.

The chain recombines TRBV7-9 with TRBJ1-6; a weak D match, TRBD1 (5 bases). V lost 0 bases, J lost 10 bases, and 7 bases lay in between. Per the germline V gene, CDR1 is SEHNR and CDR2 is FQNEAQ (reference sequence). The CDR3 loop spans 13 amino acids. The CDR3 loop reads CASSLAGDSPLHF. The CDR3, as DNA: TGTGCCAGCAGCTTAGCGGGGGACTCACCCCTCCACTTT.

This clone was picked up a small number of times. The chain employs TRBV7-8 and TRBJ2-6; D is undetermined. The CDR3 loop spans 16 amino acids. V was pared by 4 bases and J by 0 bases, with 10 bases between. Germline loops: CDR1 SGHVS, CDR2 FQNEAQ. CDR3 protein: CASSSRRSSGANVLTF. Here the CDR3 DNA reads TGTGCCAGCAGCTCCCGACGGAGCTCTGGGGCCAACGTCCTGACTTTC.

This clone was recorded many times. The chain carries TRBV6-1 and TRBJ2-7, with 7 nucleotides matching TRBD2. CDR1 MNHNS and CDR2 SASEGT come from the germline V gene. The CDR3 spans 14 residues. Trimming took 5 bases from V and 7 from J; bases not matched to a gene: 11. The CDR3 DNA sequence: TGTGCCAGCAGTCCTCCTAGCGGAGGGAGGGAGCAGTACTTC. It yields the protein CASSPPSGGREQYF.